This T cell receptor beta chain was captured by sequencing in a study of response to subunit inactivated influenza vaccine. General study findings and limits: T cells newly recruited by each seasonal influenza vaccination are few, the authors suggested.

TCRdb processed the RT-PCR reads anew with MiXCR; each CDR3 protein has one entry. The table includes around 850,000 distinct CDR3 sequences, 18% detected once. This clonotype was counted a few times. Its target is not known. Germline V CDR1 and CDR2: SGHTA, FQGNSA. The CDR3 has 16 amino acids. The ends lost 4 bases at V and 4 bases at J; junction bases unmatched: 10. The sequencing used PBMCs from blood, collected more than 4 days after vaccination. The TCR sequence derives from a man aged 50 to 59 who received an inactivated influenza vaccine. The chain couples TRBV7-2 to TRBJ2-5; TRBD1 agrees at 9 bases. The CDR3 loop is CASSSRGQGRAETQYF. For the CDR3, the DNA is TGTGCCAGCAGCTCCCGGGGACAGGGAAGGGCAGAGACCCAGTACTTC. Full variable domain (remainder filled in from reference TRBV7-2 and TRBJ2-5): GAGVSQSPSNKVTEKGKDVELRCDPISGHTALYWYRQSLGQGLEFLIYFQGNSAPDKSGLPSDRFSAERTGGSVSTLTIQRTQQEDSAVYLCASSSRGQGRAETQYFGPGTRLLVL.